This T cell receptor beta chain was documented in a study of cytomegalovirus exposure and HLA in healthy donors. General study results and limits: Cytomegalovirus status, reportedly, was diagnosed with high specificity and sensitivity by the classifier.

The PCR contained 60 Vbeta and 13 Jbeta primers. TCRdb's copy holds only in-frame clones and misses some; the assay was immunoSEQ multiplex PCR. Its table records about 47,000 clones. The V gene end was trimmed by 1 base and the J gene end by 0 bases; junction bases not matched to a gene: 10. Germline assignment: CDR1 KGHSH and CDR2 LQKENI. The CDR3 spans 18 residues. Everyone who donated was a healthy bone marrow donor. Remarks on this clone: Its antigen is not identified.

The specimen was PBMCs. This chain uses TRBV18 with TRBJ2-7, with 9 bases matching TRBD2. This sequence was found in a male donor in good health and CMV-seronegative. CDR3 nucleotides: TGTGCCAGCTCACCACGGGGTAGCGGGGGCACTAGCTCCTACGAGCAGTACTTC. As protein: CASSPRGSGGTSSYEQYF.